The 5 T cell receptor beta chains presented below share a single source sample, sequenced in a study of naive and memory T cell subsets. These receptors have no known antigen. Points from the study as a whole: Especially in CD8 cells, naive repertoires contained a few larger clonotypes, possibly CD45RA-re-expressing memory cells.

Two oligonucleotides, mixed equimolar, formed the beta constant-region primer covering TRBC1 and TRBC2. Four rounds of PCR amplified the ligated cDNA using nested alpha and beta constant-region primers plus SP2. From the UMI-ligation and nested PCR reads, TCRdb called clonotypes with MiXCR, one entry per CDR3 protein. The sample has about 160,000 distinct CDR3 sequences, roughly 23% seen once. The sequenced material came from naive CD4+ T cells from blood. The receptors come from a human donor in good health.

The rearrangement joins TRBV15 to TRBJ1-1; D gene unclear. Trimming removed 5 bases at V and 1 base at J, with 8 bases between. Germline V gene sequence: CDR1 LNHNV, CDR2 YYDKDF (reference sequence). CDR3 length: 13 amino acids. The CDR3 loop reads CATSLRGNTEAFF. CDR3 nucleotides: TGTGCCACCAGCCTCCGGGGGAACACTGAAGCTTTCTTT. Complete variable domain (other parts from reference TRBV15 and TRBJ1-1): DAMVIQNPRYQVTQFGKPVTLSCSQTLNHNVMYWYQQKSSQAPKLLFHYYDKDFNNEADTPDNFQSRRPNTSFCFLDIRSPGLGDTAMYLCATSLRGNTEAFFGQGTRLTVV.

This chain connects TRBV11-2 to TRBJ2-1, with D perhaps TRBD1 (6 bases). Deletions cut 8 bases from V and 7 bases from J, with 15 bases between. The CDR3 is 13 amino acids. Germline CDR1 reads SGHAT; CDR2 reads FQNNGV. The CDR3 sequence: CASQGIDRNEQFF. In nucleotides, the CDR3 is TGTGCCAGCCAGGGAATCGACAGGAATGAGCAGTTCTTC.

This clonotype appeared once. The chain is built from TRBV4-1 and TRBJ1-4; D might be TRBD1 (5 bases). Germline loops: CDR1 MGHRA, CDR2 YSYEKL. The CDR3 spans 20 residues. The germline V and J ends were trimmed by 3 bases and 5 bases, with 28 bases remaining between them. CDR3 nucleotides: TGCGCCAGCAGCCATCCGCCGGGGGGAGATAGAGAGAGTTACAATGAAAAACTGTTTTTT. Translating it yields CASSHPPGGDRESYNEKLFF.

This clonotype turned up a few times. The J gene is TRBJ2-1, the V gene TRBV12-3 or TRBV12-4; tentatively, D is TRBD2 (5 bases). Trimming stripped 3 bases from V and 4 bases from J, with 13 bases between. This CDR3 has 15 residues. CDR3 coding DNA: TGTGCCAGCAGTTTTAGCGATCTACAATACAATGAGCAGTTCTTC. It yields the protein CASSFSDLQYNEQFF.

This sequence joins TRBV7-9 and TRBJ2-1, with 11 positions matching TRBD2. The ends lost 3 bases at V and 8 bases at J; junction bases unmatched: 0. CDR3 length equals 13 residues. Germline V gives CDR1 SEHNR, CDR2 FQNEAQ (reference sequence). CDR3 amino acids: CASSLGLADEQFF. CDR3 DNA sequence: TGTGCCAGCAGCTTGGGACTAGCGGATGAGCAGTTCTTC.